This T cell receptor (beta chain) was identified during a study of cytomegalovirus exposure and HLA in healthy donors. With 60 Vbeta and 13 Jbeta primers, the PCR was carried out. Per the authors' pipeline: An analysis performed later counted 60 million to 90 million unique TCR beta chains (roughly 11 million of them shared). Assay: immunoSEQ multiplex PCR; the TCRdb copy retains only in-frame clones and omits some. That table furnishes V, J and clone size, whereas the DNA furnished D and trimming. This table holds around 150,000 clones, about 65% found once. This clone was picked up one time. Its matching antigen is unknown. The CDR3 is 13 residues long. The germline V and J ends were trimmed by 0 bases and 1 base, with 6 bases remaining between them. Germline V CDR1 and CDR2: GTSNPN, SVGIG (reference sequence). Findings and caveats of the study: In an earlier analysis, in under 700 donors, most V segments appeared productive either ~87% or ~30% of the time.

This sequence originates from a woman aged 25 to 39 in good health and CMV-seronegative. The chain is built from TRBV30 and TRBJ1-1; D uncertain. Sequences were obtained from PBMCs. The CDR3 DNA reads as TGTGCCTGGAGTGTACAGACGAACACTGAAGCTTTCTTT. This translates into CAWSVQTNTEAFF. The full variable domain, its missing parts supplied by reference TRBV30 and TRBJ1-1, is SQTIHQWPATLVQPVGSPLSLECTVEGTSNPNLYWYRQAAGRGLQLLFYSVGIGQISSEVPQNLSASRPQDRQFILSSKKLLLSDSGFYLCAWSVQTNTEAFFGQGTRLTVV.